Each of the 32 T cell receptor beta chains below was sequenced from the same sample in a study of cytomegalovirus exposure and HLA in healthy donors. Vbeta (60) and Jbeta (13) primers were used in the PCR. TCRdb's table, derived via immunoSEQ multiplex PCR, lists solely in-frame clones and lacks some. The repertoire holds about 120,000 clones, with 77% as singletons. The sample consisted of PBMCs. These receptors were taken from a man between 35 and 55 years old in good health and CMV-seropositive.

This clone was seen just once. The V and J genes are TRBV11-3 and TRBJ2-7; 8 bases map to TRBD1. Germline V CDR1 and CDR2: SGHNT, YENEEA. Losses at the gene ends were 4 bases for V and 7 bases for J; bases not matched to a gene: 9. The CDR3 contains 14 residues. The CDR3 nucleotides read TGTGCCAGCAGCTCGGGACAGGCCAGCAATGAGCAGTACTTC. This encodes CASSSGQASNEQYF.

J is TRBJ1-5 and V is TRBV5-1; D might be TRBD1 (5 bases). Germline V gene lookup returns CDR1 SGHRS and CDR2 YFSETQ. The CDR3 is 17 amino acids. The V end was cut by 0 bases, the J end by 2 bases, with 15 bases between. The CDR3 DNA reads TGCGCCAGCAGCTTGGGGCCGCAAGGGGCAGGCAATCAGCCCCAGCATTTT. This sequence encodes CASSLGPQGAGNQPQHF. The full variable domain, completed using reference TRBV5-1 and TRBJ1-5, is KAGVTQTPRYLIKTRGQQVTLSCSPISGHRSVSWYQQTPGQGLQFLFEYFSETQRNKGNFPGRFSGRQFSNSRSEMNVSTLELGDSALYLCASSLGPQGAGNQPQHFGDGTRLSIL.

The genes are TRBV25-1 and TRBJ2-7, with 8 bases identical to TRBD1. The germline V gene encodes CDR1 MGHDK and CDR2 SYGVNS. V gave up 2 bases and J gave up 0 bases; unmatched junction bases: 12. The CDR3 contains 18 residues. The CDR3: CASSETLGRGRTSYEQYF. The CDR3 DNA reads TGTGCCAGCAGTGAAACACTCGGCAGGGGGCGTACCTCCTACGAGCAGTACTTC.

The genes are TRBV6-6 and TRBJ1-1, with 7 bases identical to TRBD1. Per the germline V gene, CDR1 is MNHNY and CDR2 is SVGAGI (reference sequence). V lost 7 bases and J lost 6; bases outside the gene matches: 8. The CDR3 loop spans 13 amino acids. CDR3 coding DNA: TGTGCCAGCACCGGGAACAGGGGACCTGAAGCTTTCTTT. It encodes CASTGNRGPEAFF.

J is TRBJ2-5 and V is TRBV2; 7 positions agree with TRBD1. The CDR3 runs to 14 residues. V dropped 7 bases and J dropped 5; count of bases not matched to a gene: 10. In germline, CDR1 is SNHLY, CDR2 FYNNEI. The CDR3 DNA is TGTGCCAGCACCAAGGACAGGTCCCAGGAGACCCAGTACTTC. As protein: CASTKDRSQETQYF.

This clone was seen a handful of times. The rearrangement uses TRBV6-1 and TRBJ1-5, with TRBD1 matching over 8 bases. The CDR3 has 15 residues. With 6 bases clipped from V and 2 bases from J, the junction kept 6 bases outside the gene matches. CDR1 MNHNS and CDR2 SASEGT come from the germline V gene. CDR3 region: CASSKDRVGNQPQHF. The CDR3 DNA reads TGTGCCAGCAGCAAGGACAGGGTTGGCAATCAGCCCCAGCATTTT.

The rearrangement joins TRBV19 to TRBJ1-5, with 7 bases that match TRBD1. Germline CDR1 LNHDA, CDR2 SQIVND (reference sequence). V was clipped by 7 bases and J by 0 bases; unmatched bases: 6. CDR3 length: 15 residues. The CDR3: CASTRDRNSNQPQHF. DNA of the CDR3: TGTGCCAGTACCAGGGACAGAAATAGCAATCAGCCCCAGCATTTT.

The V and J genes are TRBV12-5 and TRBJ1-2, with TRBD1 identical over 7 bases. The CDR3 has 13 residues. Looked up from germline, CDR1 is LGHNT and CDR2 is FRNRAP. Trimming removed 6 bases from V and 8 bases from J; junction bases left unmatched: 9. CDR3 sequence: CASGIQGFSGYTF. CDR3 coding DNA: TGTGCTAGTGGAATACAGGGGTTTAGCGGCTACACCTTC.

CDR3 sequence: CASSQDPGQGDEQYF. As DNA, the CDR3 is TGCGCCAGCAGCCAAGATCCGGGACAGGGGGACGAGCAGTACTTC. The chain links TRBV4-1 to TRBJ2-7; 11 nucleotides match TRBD1. The CDR3 consists of 15 residues. V was clipped by 0 bases and J by 5 bases; unmatched bases: 3. Germline V gives CDR1 MGHRA, CDR2 YSYEKL.

The CDR3 protein is CASSELAGVNKETQYF. CDR3 DNA sequence: TGCGCCAGCAGCGAACTAGCGGGGGTGAATAAAGAGACCCAGTACTTC. The chain joins TRBV5-1 to TRBJ2-5, with 11 positions matching TRBD2. The V segment lost 4 bases and the J segment 3 bases; nucleotides outside the gene matches: 8. The CDR3 loop spans 16 amino acids. The V gene's germline CDR1 is SGHRS and CDR2 YFSETQ.

The rearrangement uses TRBV28 and TRBJ2-4; no firm D call. This CDR3 contains 16 residues. The V end was cut by 3 bases, the J end by 2 bases, with 14 bases between. From germline, CDR1 is MDHEN and CDR2 SYDVKM. The CDR3 DNA follows: TGTGCCAGCAGTTTGGCCGCTCTGTCGTCCAAAAACATTCAGTACTTC. It is translated as CASSLAALSSKNIQYF.

This sequence joins TRBV6-4 and TRBJ2-1, with D possibly matching TRBD1 (6 bases). The CDR3 sequence is 15 residues long. Germline lookup yields CDR1 MRHNA and CDR2 SNTAGT. Deletions cut 5 bases from V and 8 bases from J, with 19 bases between. This chain's CDR3 is CASSPDEGVRDEQFF. The CDR3 DNA reads TGTGCCAGCAGTCCAGACGAGGGGGTTCGGGATGAGCAGTTCTTC.

A single count supports this clone. The J gene is TRBJ2-1, the V gene TRBV28, with TRBD2 identical over 7 bases. Per the germline V gene, CDR1 is MDHEN and CDR2 is SYDVKM. The CDR3 is 15 residues long. V was pared by 2 bases and J by 0 bases, with 1 base of the junction left unmatched. CDR3 bases: TGTGCCAGCAGTTTAGGGGGGGACTCCTACAATGAGCAGTTCTTC. Its protein product is CASSLGGDSYNEQFF.

The chain recombines TRBV7-9 with TRBJ2-7, with 8 bases aligning to TRBD2. V was clipped by 5 bases and J by 2 bases; unmatched bases: 5. The germline CDR1 and CDR2 sequences are SEHNR and FQNEAQ (reference sequence). The CDR3 covers 14 residues. The CDR3 DNA sequence: TGTGCCAGCAGCCTATCGGGACTAGCCTACGAGCAGTACTTC. It is translated as CASSLSGLAYEQYF.

J is TRBJ2-1 and V is TRBV6-6, with 8 bases fitting TRBD2. Germline V gene sequence: CDR1 MNHNY, CDR2 SVGAGI (reference sequence). The CDR3 is 14 amino acids. V shed 3 bases, J shed 8 bases, and the junction held 6 bases outside the gene matches. CDR3 loop: CASSYQGLVDEQFF. The CDR3 DNA reads TGTGCCAGCAGTTATCAGGGACTAGTCGATGAGCAGTTCTTC.

This sequence joins TRBV11-2 and TRBJ2-2; D is unclear. Germline V lookup: CDR1 SGHAT, CDR2 FQNNGV. V lost 1 base to trimming and J lost 4 bases, with 7 bases between them. The CDR3 totals 14 residues. The CDR3 sequence: CASSLAYSTGELFF. CDR3 DNA sequence: TGTGCCAGCAGCTTAGCATACAGCACCGGGGAGCTGTTTTTT.

The chain links TRBV11-2 to TRBJ1-2, with a tentative D call TRBD1 (5 bases). This CDR3 is built from 14 residues. Trimming stripped 4 bases from V and 8 bases from J, with 17 bases between. Germline loops: CDR1 SGHAT, CDR2 FQNNGV. The CDR3 region is CASSSYGGPDGYTF. The CDR3 nucleotides read TGTGCCAGCAGCTCCTACGGGGGTCCTGACGGCTACACCTTC. The whole variable domain, remainder taken from reference TRBV11-2 and TRBJ1-2, is EAGVAQSPRYKIIEKRQSVAFWCNPISGHATLYWYQQILGQGPKLLIQFQNNGVVDDSQLPKDRFSAERLKGVDSTLKIQPAKLEDSAVYLCASSSYGGPDGYTFGSGTRLTVV.

V is TRBV19 and J is TRBJ2-5, with D possibly matching TRBD1 (6 bases). The V end was cut by 6 bases, the J end by 3 bases, with 14 bases between. This CDR3 has 14 amino acids. Per germline, CDR1 LNHDA and CDR2 SQIVND (reference sequence). CDR3 in amino acids: CASRGAWGKETQYF. CDR3 nucleotides: TGTGCCAGTAGGGGGGCATGGGGGAAAGAGACCCAGTACTTC.

This clone was observed a single time. This rearrangement joins TRBV5-1 to TRBJ1-5, with D perhaps matching TRBD1 (6 bases). V was pared by 5 bases and J by 5 bases, with 14 bases between. In germline, CDR1 is SGHRS, CDR2 YFSETQ. This CDR3 comprises 14 residues. DNA of the CDR3: TGCGCCAGCAGTTTTACAGGGTACGATCAGCCCCAGCATTTT. Its translation: CASSFTGYDQPQHF. Full variable domain (outside the CDR3, taken from reference TRBV5-1 and TRBJ1-5): KAGVTQTPRYLIKTRGQQVTLSCSPISGHRSVSWYQQTPGQGLQFLFEYFSETQRNKGNFPGRFSGRQFSNSRSEMNVSTLELGDSALYLCASSFTGYDQPQHFGDGTRLSIL.

This rearrangement joins TRBV5-5 to TRBJ1-2; D gene unclear. The V gene's germline CDR1 is SGHKS and CDR2 YYEKEE (reference sequence). The CDR3 contains 13 residues. Trimming cost V 1 base and J 8 bases, with 12 bases left between them. The CDR3 region is CASSLWLFFGYTF. CDR3 coding DNA: TGTGCCAGCAGCTTGTGGCTTTTCTTCGGCTACACCTTC. Complete variable domain (other parts from reference TRBV5-5 and TRBJ1-2): DAGVTQSPTHLIKTRGQQVTLRCSPISGHKSVSWYQQVLGQGPQFIFQYYEKEERGRGNFPDRFSARQFPNYSSELNVNALLLGDSALYLCASSLWLFFGYTFGSGTRLTVV.

V is TRBV27 and J is TRBJ2-7; 7 bases match TRBD1. Losses at the gene ends were 6 bases for V and 3 bases for J; bases not matched to a gene: 11. Germline V lookup: CDR1 MNHEY, CDR2 SMNVEV (reference sequence). There are 15 residues in the CDR3. Written as DNA, the CDR3 is TGTGCCAGCAGGGCGAGAGGGGGCAATTACTACGAGCAGTACTTC. Its protein product is CASRARGGNYYEQYF.

Only a few counts were recorded for this clone. The chain is built from TRBV25-1 and TRBJ1-1, with D maybe TRBD1 (5 bases). Deletions cut 2 bases from V and 4 bases from J, with 14 bases between. Germline V gene lookup returns CDR1 MGHDK and CDR2 SYGVNS. This CDR3 region has 15 residues. CDR3 loop: CASSEMQGVGTEAFF. As DNA, the CDR3 is TGTGCCAGCAGTGAAATGCAGGGCGTTGGCACTGAAGCTTTCTTT.

This clone was seen a few times. This rearrangement joins TRBV19 to TRBJ1-5; D possibly corresponds to TRBD1 (6 bases). Germline values: CDR1 LNHDA, CDR2 SQIVND (reference sequence). The CDR3 runs to 15 residues. V shed 7 bases and J shed 2 bases, with 15 bases lying between them. The CDR3 protein is CASNLRSGGNQPQHF. The CDR3, as DNA: TGTGCCAGTAACCTCCGCTCAGGGGGCAATCAGCCCCAGCATTTT.

The chain couples TRBV5-1 to TRBJ2-1; 9 bases are shared with TRBD1. This CDR3 region has 19 residues. Germline CDR1 and CDR2: SGHRS and YFSETQ. Unmatched junction bases numbered 19, after V lost 0 bases and J lost 9 bases. CDR3 sequence (DNA): TGCGCCAGCAGCTTGGTTCCCCGCGAGGCACAGGGGGCTCCAATTGAGCAGTTCTTC. Amino acid sequence: CASSLVPREAQGAPIEQFF.

On this clone: A junction end diverges from the germline sequence, so it may reflect a read error. The chain joins TRBV5-1 to TRBJ2-6; TRBD1 agrees at 8 bases. The CDR3 extends over 16 amino acids. Germline V gene data show CDR1 as SGHRS and CDR2 as YFSETQ. The CDR3 DNA follows: TGCGCCAGCAGCTCAGGGGGCAACTCTGGGGCCAACGGCCTGACTTTC. Translated: CASSSGGNSGANGLTF. Using reference TRBV5-1 and TRBJ2-6 for the parts outside the CDR3, the full variable domain is KAGVTQTPRYLIKTRGQQVTLSCSPISGHRSVSWYQQTPGQGLQFLFEYFSETQRNKGNFPGRFSGRQFSNSRSEMNVSTLELGDSALYLCASSSGGNSGANGLTFGAGSRLTVL.

The chain uses TRBV12-5 and TRBJ1-2; 8 bases map to TRBD1. The germline gives CDR1 LGHNT, CDR2 FRNRAP. The CDR3 sequence is 13 residues long. J was trimmed by 5 bases and V by 2 bases; bases with no gene match: 1. CDR3 loop: CASGLTGGYGYTF. CDR3 nucleotide sequence: TGTGCTAGTGGTTTGACAGGGGGATATGGCTACACCTTC.

Comments on this clone: One end of the junction varies from germline; a read error may be responsible. The chain has TRBV14 and TRBJ2-7; tentatively, D is TRBD2 (6 bases). CDR3 length equals 15 residues. CDR1 is SGHDN and CDR2 is FVKESK in the germline V gene. CDR3 amino acids: CAGSQETSFSYEQYF. CDR3 sequence (DNA): TGTGCCGGCAGCCAAGAGACTAGTTTCTCCTACGAGCAGTACTTC.

The chain uses TRBV18 and TRBJ1-1; D remains unclear. Germline V gene lookup returns CDR1 KGHSH and CDR2 LQKENI. The CDR3 loop spans 14 amino acids. Deletions cut 1 base from V and 1 base from J, with 7 bases between. The DNA of the CDR3 is TGTGCCAGCTCACCACTCCGGGAGAACACTGAAGCTTTCTTT. Translated: CASSPLRENTEAFF.

V usage is TRBV7-9 and J usage is TRBJ2-5; 7 bases fit TRBD1. The J call is uncertain, as TRBJ2-7 better fits the DNA end. The CDR3 contains 13 residues. Germline lookup yields CDR1 SEHNR and CDR2 FQNEAQ (reference sequence). The CDR3 is CASSPRGSYEQYF. CDR3 DNA sequence: TGTGCCAGCAGTCCCAGGGGGAGCTACGAGCAGTACTTC.

This clone was picked up a small number of times. In DNA form, the CDR3 reads TGTGCCAGCAGTGCTGACGGGACTAGCTACAATGAGCAGTTCTTC. Protein sequence: CASSADGTSYNEQFF. The J gene is TRBJ2-1, the V gene TRBV6-6; the match to TRBD2 covers 8 bases. V lost 5 bases, J lost 3 bases, and 6 bases stayed unmatched. The CDR3 is 15 amino acids. CDR1 and CDR2 (germline): MNHNY, SVGAGI (reference sequence).

The chain couples TRBV7-2 to TRBJ1-1; the D is unclear. Trimming pared 0 bases from V and 3 bases from J, leaving 8 bases between. This CDR3 comprises 14 residues. The germline CDR1 and CDR2 sequences are SGHTA and FQGNSA. DNA for the CDR3: TGTGCCAGCAGCTTAGCGCGCCGGGACACTGAAGCTTTCTTT. Residues: CASSLARRDTEAFF.

The J gene is TRBJ2-2, the V gene TRBV28, with TRBD1 matching 9 bases. The V gene's germline CDR1 is MDHEN and CDR2 SYDVKM. V shed 6 bases and J 1 base; nucleotides not matched to a gene: 6. This CDR3 region has 16 residues. CDR3 nucleotide sequence: TGTGCCAGCAGCCCAACAGGGGGCTGGAACACCGGGGAGCTGTTTTTT. Translated, it gives CASSPTGGWNTGELFF.